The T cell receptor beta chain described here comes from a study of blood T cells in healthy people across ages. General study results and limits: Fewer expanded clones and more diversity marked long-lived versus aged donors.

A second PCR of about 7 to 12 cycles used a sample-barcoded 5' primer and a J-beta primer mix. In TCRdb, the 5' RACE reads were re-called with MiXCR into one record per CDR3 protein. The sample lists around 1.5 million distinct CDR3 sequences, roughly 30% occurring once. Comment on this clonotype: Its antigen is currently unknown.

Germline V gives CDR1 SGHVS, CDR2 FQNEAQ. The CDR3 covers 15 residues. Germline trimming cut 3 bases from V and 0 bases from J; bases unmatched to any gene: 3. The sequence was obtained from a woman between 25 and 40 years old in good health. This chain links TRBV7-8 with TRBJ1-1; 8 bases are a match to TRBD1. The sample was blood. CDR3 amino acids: CASSLDRVVNTEAFF. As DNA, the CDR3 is TGTGCCAGCAGCTTGGACAGGGTAGTGAACACTGAAGCTTTCTTT.